Shown below are 9 T cell receptor beta chains from a single sample sequenced in a study of cytomegalovirus exposure and HLA in healthy donors (TCRdb year 2017). The library was produced with the immunoSEQ multiplex PCR assay. For the multiplex PCR, a mixture combining 60 forward primers for TCR Vbeta segments and 13 reverse primers for TCR Jbeta segments was used. Drawn from immuneACCESS, this table holds only the in-frame rearrangements with V and J called that TCRdb kept. Clones are partly lost; checked studies trace under half to an unresolved V gene and leave the rest unexplained. In this sample the table shows some 110,000 clones, 83% of which occur a single time. The ten top clones hold approximately 6.1% of the sample. Sequenced input: PBMCs. All receptors derive from a man younger than 35 in good health and CMV-seronegative.

The chain couples TRBV5-1 to TRBJ1-1; 7 nucleotides line up with TRBD1. The J segment lost 4 bases and the V segment lost 0 bases, leaving 6 bases of the junction unmatched. This CDR3 region has 15 residues. Germline CDR1 SGHRS, CDR2 YFSETQ. The CDR3 protein is CASSLGQGGGTEAFF. In DNA form, the CDR3 reads TGCGCCAGCAGCTTGGGACAGGGAGGTGGCACTGAAGCTTTCTTT.

This clone was observed a single time. The chain links TRBV7-2 to TRBJ2-5; no firm D call. V was cut by 8 bases and J by 5 bases, with 6 bases left in between. The CDR3 is 10 amino acids. Germline V gives CDR1 SGHTA, CDR2 FQGNSA. CDR3 loop: CASAGETQYF. The CDR3 DNA reads as TGTGCCAGCGCCGGGGAGACCCAGTACTTC.

The chain combines TRBV2 with TRBJ2-3, with D unresolved. Trimming cost V 7 bases and J 5 bases, with 16 bases left between them. Germline V gene lookup returns CDR1 SNHLY and CDR2 FYNNEI. The CDR3 runs to 14 residues. The CDR3 sequence: CASNSVTVGDTQYF. As DNA, the CDR3 is TGTGCCAGCAACTCCGTTACAGTTGGAGATACGCAGTATTTT.

This clone was observed a handful of times. V usage is TRBV28 and J usage is TRBJ2-7, with D hard to call. V was pared by 7 bases and J by 0 bases, with 16 bases between. The V gene's germline CDR1 is MDHEN and CDR2 SYDVKM. CDR3 size: 15 residues. CDR3 DNA sequence: TGTGCCAGCACCCTGGGCTACCTCTCCTCCTACGAGCAGTACTTC. It is translated as CASTLGYLSSYEQYF.

The chain has TRBV4-3 and TRBJ2-7, with no clear D. The CDR3 length is 13 residues. Trimming removed 3 bases at V and 4 bases at J, with 10 bases between. The germline CDR1 and CDR2 sequences are LGHNA and YSLEER. The CDR3 protein is CASSHLLDYEQYF. The CDR3 bases are TGCGCCAGCAGCCACTTACTCGATTACGAGCAGTACTTC.

This clone was observed a single time. V and J are TRBV29-1 and TRBJ2-7; D is ambiguous. Per the germline V gene, CDR1 is SQVTM and CDR2 is ANQGSEA. This CDR3 spans 13 amino acids. Trimming took 3 bases from V and 5 from J, leaving 14 bases between them. The CDR3 loop is CSVEKQTANEQYF. For the CDR3, the DNA is TGCAGCGTTGAGAAACAGACGGCTAACGAGCAGTACTTC.

The gene calls are TRBV9 and TRBJ2-7; D is unresolved. V lost 0 bases, J lost 4 bases, and 11 bases lay in between. The CDR3 is 14 residues long. Germline V gene sequence: CDR1 SGDLS, CDR2 YYNGEE. In DNA form, the CDR3 reads TGTGCCAGCAGCGTAGCTGGAGCCTTTTACGAGCAGTACTTC. As protein: CASSVAGAFYEQYF.

The rearrangement joins TRBV5-5 to TRBJ2-4; the match to TRBD1 covers 7 bases. Germline CDR1 is SGHKS and CDR2 is YYEKEE (reference sequence). J was trimmed by 1 base and V by 4 bases; bases with no gene match: 8. This CDR3 contains 16 residues. For the CDR3, the DNA is TGTGCCAGCAGCGCAGACAGGGCTATCGCCAAAAACATTCAGTACTTC. It specifies CASSADRAIAKNIQYF.

The chain joins TRBV18 to TRBJ1-1; D gene ambiguous. This CDR3 has 14 residues. CDR1 is KGHSH, CDR2 LQKENI, per germline. V was pared by 4 bases and J by 1 base, with 10 bases between. CDR3 in DNA: TGTGCCAGCTCACTAGAGCATGGGAACACTGAAGCTTTCTTT. This translates into CASSLEHGNTEAFF.